Below, 15 T cell receptor beta chains from the same sample are listed, as sequenced in a study of blood T cell repertoires in COVID-19 (dated by TCRdb to 2020 to 2021). Receptor libraries were prepared by the immunoSEQ multiplex PCR assay. TCRdb retrieved this table from immuneACCESS and kept in-frame rearrangements only. Not all clones are present; in checked studies, unresolved V genes account for under half, and no reason is known for the remainder. The sample data list 200,000 to 250,000 clones, and approximately 80% of these were observed just once. Of the sample, about 4% is held by the ten largest clones. The sample comprised PBMCs or T cells enriched from blood (not recorded which). These receptors were collected from a man aged 25-40 years with acute COVID-19.

This clone has a single count. The chain is built from TRBV10-1 and TRBJ2-7, with 10 positions matching TRBD1. CDR3 size: 14 residues. V lost 4 bases and J lost 5; bases outside the gene matches: 5. From germline, CDR1 is WNHNN and CDR2 SYGVQD (reference sequence). Here the CDR3 DNA reads TGCGCCAGCAGTGCGGACAGGGGGGCGGACGAGCAGTACTTC. Amino acid sequence: CASSADRGADEQYF.

This clone was observed a handful of times. V and J are TRBV2 and TRBJ1-5; tentative D call: TRBD1 (5 bases). Germline lookup yields CDR1 SNHLY and CDR2 FYNNEI. Trimming left V 6 bases short and J 9 bases short, with 24 bases between. This CDR3 contains 16 residues. In nucleotides, the CDR3 is TGTGCCAGCAGCCGAGACCAGAGCGGGGCCTTGGGGCCCCAGCATTTT. Translation: CASSRDQSGALGPQHF. The complete variable domain, with remaining parts taken from reference TRBV2 and TRBJ1-5, reads EPEVTQTPSHQVTQMGQEVILRCVPISNHLYFYWYRQILGQKVEFLVSFYNNEISEKSEIFDDQFSVERPDGSNFTLKIRSTKLEDSAMYFCASSRDQSGALGPQHFGDGTRLSIL.

This chain links TRBV28 with TRBJ1-1; TRBD1 aligns across 10 bases. Germline V CDR1 and CDR2: MDHEN, SYDVKM. The CDR3 contains 17 residues. J gave up 2 bases and V 2 bases, and 8 bases lay outside the gene matches. The DNA of the CDR3 is TGTGCCAGCAGTTTAAGGACAGGGGGGATCTTAAACACTGAAGCTTTCTTT. Protein: CASSLRTGGILNTEAFF.

V and J are TRBV19 and TRBJ2-7; 7 nucleotides align to TRBD2. Germline V gene lookup returns CDR1 LNHDA and CDR2 SQIVND (reference sequence). The CDR3 length is 15 residues. With V trimmed by 1 base and J by 3 bases, 6 bases remained unmatched. CDR3 residues: CASSIGSGTIYEQYF. The CDR3 region has the DNA TGTGCCAGTAGTATAGGCTCCGGGACTATCTACGAGCAGTACTTC.

This clone was detected many times. The chain couples TRBV11-2 to TRBJ1-4; 7 bases match TRBD1. Germline CDR1 is SGHAT and CDR2 is FQNNGV. V shed 2 bases, J shed 5 bases, and the junction held 5 bases outside the gene matches. This CDR3 comprises 15 residues. CDR3 sequence (DNA): TGTGCCAGCAGCTTATTACCCAGGGGGAATGAAAAACTGTTTTTT. Translating it yields CASSLLPRGNEKLFF.

The DNA for the CDR3 is TGTGCCAGCAGTCTACAGGGGGCCCTCTCCTACGAGCAGTACTTC. This translates into CASSLQGALSYEQYF. The V call is TRBV6-5, the J call TRBJ2-7, with 9 bases matching TRBD1. Trimming cost V 5 bases and J 0 bases; bases outside gene matches: 5. CDR1 is MNHEY, CDR2 SVGAGI, per germline. CDR3 size: 15 residues.

The chain employs TRBV19 and TRBJ2-3; tentative D call: TRBD2 (5 bases). This CDR3 comprises 14 residues. Trimming took 3 bases from V and 2 from J, leaving 9 bases between them. In germline, CDR1 is LNHDA, CDR2 SQIVND (reference sequence). The CDR3: CASSMSRDTDTQYF. The CDR3 DNA sequence: TGTGCCAGTAGTATGTCCCGGGACACAGATACGCAGTATTTT.

This chain links TRBV9 with TRBJ2-3, with 7 bases identical to TRBD2. CDR3 length equals 15 residues. Germline V gene lookup returns CDR1 SGDLS and CDR2 YYNGEE. Trimming took 0 bases from V and 6 from J; bases not matched to a gene: 7. Written as DNA, the CDR3 is TGTGCCAGCAGCGTAGGCGACGGGGGGATCGATACGCAGTATTTT. Translated: CASSVGDGGIDTQYF.

This sequence joins TRBV5-1 and TRBJ2-5; no firm D call. Germline V lookup: CDR1 SGHRS, CDR2 YFSETQ. With 5 bases removed from V and 2 bases from J, the gap between germline ends came to 7 bases. The CDR3 sequence is 12 residues long. The CDR3 loop is CASSREQETQYF. The CDR3 DNA is TGCGCCAGCAGTCGAGAACAAGAGACCCAGTACTTC.

The CDR3 reads CASSIDPGFVSADTQYF. Written as DNA, the CDR3 is TGTGCCAGTAGTATAGATCCAGGTTTTGTTAGCGCAGATACGCAGTATTTT. The J gene is TRBJ2-3, the V gene TRBV19; tentative D call: TRBD2 (5 bases). Germline loops: CDR1 LNHDA, CDR2 SQIVND (reference sequence). Trimming shortened V by 0 bases and J by 4 bases, and 17 bases separated the two germline ends. The CDR3 runs to 17 residues.

The table lists this clone with a few counts. The chain combines TRBV5-1 with TRBJ2-1, with 8 bases that match TRBD2. Germline V gene sequence: CDR1 SGHRS, CDR2 YFSETQ. V trimming: 1 base; J trimming: 4 bases; junction bases outside the gene matches: 7. This CDR3 region has 16 residues. CDR3 region: CASSLLMRGVYNEQFF. The CDR3 coding sequence is TGCGCCAGCAGCTTGCTGATGCGGGGGGTTTACAATGAGCAGTTCTTC.

V is TRBV7-2 and J is TRBJ2-3, with 10 bases that match TRBD2. CDR3 length: 14 amino acids. Germline values: CDR1 SGHTA, CDR2 FQGNSA. The J segment lost 3 bases and the V segment lost 5 bases, leaving 2 bases of the junction unmatched. In DNA, the CDR3 is TGTGCCAGCAGCATTAGCGGGGGGACAGATACGCAGTATTTT. This codes for CASSISGGTDTQYF. The whole variable domain, filled in from reference TRBV7-2 and TRBJ2-3, reads GAGVSQSPSNKVTEKGKDVELRCDPISGHTALYWYRQSLGQGLEFLIYFQGNSAPDKSGLPSDRFSAERTGGSVSTLTIQRTQQEDSAVYLCASSISGGTDTQYFGPGTRLTVL.

This sequence joins TRBV20-1 and TRBJ2-7; 7 positions agree with TRBD2. V gave up 3 bases and J gave up 0 bases; unmatched junction bases: 5. The CDR3 extends over 14 amino acids. CDR1 DFQATT and CDR2 SNEGSKA come from the germline V gene (reference sequence). CDR3 region: CSASGRGSSYEQYF. Here the CDR3 DNA reads TGCAGTGCTAGTGGGCGGGGGAGCTCCTACGAGCAGTACTTC.

The chain couples TRBV5-4 to TRBJ2-7, with 7 nucleotides matching TRBD1. Germline values: CDR1 SGHNT, CDR2 YYREEE (reference sequence). Losses at the gene ends were 5 bases for V and 4 bases for J; bases not matched to a gene: 12. The CDR3 runs 15 residues. The CDR3 reads CASRPGGEVGYEQYF. The CDR3 DNA reads TGTGCCAGCAGGCCAGGGGGAGAGGTGGGATACGAGCAGTACTTC.

V is TRBV19 and J is TRBJ1-2, with a possible D match to TRBD1 (5 bases). Trimming left V 9 bases short and J 1 base short, with 21 bases between. From germline, CDR1 is LNHDA and CDR2 SQIVND (reference sequence). This CDR3 has 16 residues. CDR3 residues: CASYNRDFLNNYGYTF. The CDR3 DNA reads as TGTGCCAGCTACAATCGGGACTTCCTGAATAACTATGGCTACACCTTC.